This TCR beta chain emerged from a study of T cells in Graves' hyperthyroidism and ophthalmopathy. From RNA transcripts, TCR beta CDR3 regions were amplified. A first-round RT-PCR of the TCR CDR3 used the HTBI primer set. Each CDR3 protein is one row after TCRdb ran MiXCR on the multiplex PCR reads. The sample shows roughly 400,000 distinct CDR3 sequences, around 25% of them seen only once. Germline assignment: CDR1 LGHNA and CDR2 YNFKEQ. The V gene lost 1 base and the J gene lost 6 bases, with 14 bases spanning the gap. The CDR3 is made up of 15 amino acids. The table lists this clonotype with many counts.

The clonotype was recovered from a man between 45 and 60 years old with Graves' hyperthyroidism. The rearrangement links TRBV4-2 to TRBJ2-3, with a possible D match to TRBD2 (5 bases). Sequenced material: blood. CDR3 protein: CASSQGRTEADTQYF. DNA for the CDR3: TGTGCCAGCAGCCAAGGTCGGACGGAGGCGGATACGCAGTATTTT.